The 8 T cell receptor beta chains reported below all come from one sample, sequenced in a study of shared clonotypes between healthy human individuals. Produced via immunoSEQ multiplex PCR; TCRdb's table is partial and in-frame only. The table has around 690,000 clones, 90% seen once. The sequenced sample was memory CD8+ T cells from PBMCs. Subset indicated: CD45RO+ cells pooled with CCR7-negative TemRA cells. These receptors were obtained from a man aged 18-30 years in good health. Some clones in this sample may be carry-over from other donors' samples.

The chain employs TRBV7-8 and TRBJ2-3, with 10 bases lining up with TRBD2. Germline lookup yields CDR1 SGHVS and CDR2 FQNEAQ. The CDR3 loop spans 16 amino acids. Germline trimming cut 5 bases from V and 2 bases from J; bases unmatched to any gene: 7. The CDR3 spells CASSPRLAGYTDTQYF. DNA of the CDR3: TGTGCCAGCAGCCCTAGACTAGCGGGTTACACAGATACGCAGTATTTT. Drawing the rest from reference TRBV7-8 and TRBJ2-3, the complete variable domain is GAGVSQSPRYKVAKRGQDVALRCDPISGHVSLFWYQQALGQGPEFLTYFQNEAQLDKSGLPSDRFFAERPEGSVSTLKIQRTQQEDSAVYLCASSPRLAGYTDTQYFGPGTRLTVL.

J is TRBJ2-4 and V is TRBV6-1; 9 nucleotides align to TRBD1. CDR3 length: 15 amino acids. The germline V gene encodes CDR1 MNHNS and CDR2 SASEGT. The V gene end was trimmed by 6 bases and the J gene end by 1 base; junction bases not matched to a gene: 4. The CDR3, as DNA: TGTGCCAGCAGCGAACAGGGGGCGGCCAAAAACATTCAGTACTTC. Translated: CASSEQGAAKNIQYF.

V is TRBV28 and J is TRBJ2-7; the match to TRBD1 covers 8 bases. V shed 10 bases, J shed 5 bases, and the junction held 13 bases outside the gene matches. Germline V gives CDR1 MDHEN, CDR2 SYDVKM. The CDR3 spans 14 residues. CDR3 in DNA: TGTGCCACCATAAGGACAGGGACAGAACACGAGCAGTACTTC. As protein: CATIRTGTEHEQYF.

Worth noting for this clone: Other DNA sequences within the sample encode an identical CDR3. This chain connects TRBV28 to TRBJ2-7; D not certain. The V gene lost 6 bases and the J gene lost 0 bases, with 6 bases spanning the gap. This CDR3 has 12 residues. CDR1 is MDHEN, CDR2 SYDVKM, per germline. CDR3 region: CASSFDSYEQYF. CDR3 nucleotides: TGTGCCAGCAGCTTTGACTCCTACGAGCAGTACTTC.

This clone was observed once. V usage is TRBV18 and J usage is TRBJ2-5; TRBD1 matches at 7 bases. V trimming: 2 bases; J trimming: 5 bases; junction bases outside the gene matches: 14. The CDR3 has 17 amino acids. Germline assignment: CDR1 KGHSH and CDR2 LQKENI. CDR3 region: CASSPGPTEGGRETQYF. For the CDR3, the DNA is TGTGCCAGCTCACCAGGTCCTACTGAAGGGGGCCGGGAGACCCAGTACTTC. The whole variable domain, filled in from reference TRBV18 and TRBJ2-5, reads NAGVMQNPRHLVRRRGQEARLRCSPMKGHSHVYWYRQLPEEGLKFMVYLQKENIIDESGMPKERFSAEFPKEGPSILRIQQVVRGDSAAYFCASSPGPTEGGRETQYFGPGTRLLVL.

This clone rates as medium-sized. The same CDR3 arises from other DNA sequences in this sample as well. The chain is built from TRBV10-2 and TRBJ1-1; D gene unclear. The V end lost 5 bases, the J end lost 0 bases, and 10 bases lay between the germline ends. Germline V gene lookup returns CDR1 WSHSY and CDR2 SAAADI. This CDR3 region has 14 residues. DNA of the CDR3: TGCGCCAGCAGTCGAGCAGGCATGAACACTGAAGCTTTCTTT. This gives the protein CASSRAGMNTEAFF.

The genes are TRBV7-9 and TRBJ1-6; no clear D. There are 12 residues in the CDR3. The germline V and J ends were trimmed by 8 bases and 7 bases, with 9 bases remaining between them. CDR1 is SEHNR, CDR2 FQNEAQ, per germline (reference sequence). This CDR3 is CASPDGNSPLHF. CDR3 coding DNA: TGTGCCAGCCCCGACGGAAATTCACCCCTCCACTTT.

The chain links TRBV7-9 to TRBJ2-7, with a possible D match to TRBD2 (6 bases). This CDR3 comprises 16 residues. The V gene's germline CDR1 is SEHNR and CDR2 FQNEAQ (reference sequence). Trimming removed 5 bases from V and 3 bases from J, with 20 bases in between. CDR3 sequence (DNA): TGTGCCAGCAGCCCGCGGGGAGACCCTTTAAACTACGAGCAGTACTTC. Its protein is CASSPRGDPLNYEQYF.